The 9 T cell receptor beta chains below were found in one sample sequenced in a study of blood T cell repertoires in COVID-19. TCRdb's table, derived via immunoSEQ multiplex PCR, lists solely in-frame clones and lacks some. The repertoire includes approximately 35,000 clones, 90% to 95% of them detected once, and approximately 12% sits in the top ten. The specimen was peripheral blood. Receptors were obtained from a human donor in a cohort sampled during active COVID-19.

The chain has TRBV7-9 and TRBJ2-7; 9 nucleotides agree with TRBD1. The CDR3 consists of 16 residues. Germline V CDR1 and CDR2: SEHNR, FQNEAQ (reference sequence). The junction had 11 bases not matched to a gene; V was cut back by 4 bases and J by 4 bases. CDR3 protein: CASSSVTGGTTYEQYF. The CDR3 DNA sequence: TGTGCCAGCAGCTCCGTGACAGGGGGTACGACGTACGAGCAGTACTTC.

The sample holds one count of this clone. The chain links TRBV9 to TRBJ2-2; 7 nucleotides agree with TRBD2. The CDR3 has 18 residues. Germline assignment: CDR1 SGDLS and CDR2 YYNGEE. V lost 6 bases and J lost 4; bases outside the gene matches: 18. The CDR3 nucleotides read TGTGCCAGCACGGGGGGAAAAGACCAGGGAATATTCACCGGGGAGCTGTTTTTT. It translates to CASTGGKDQGIFTGELFF.

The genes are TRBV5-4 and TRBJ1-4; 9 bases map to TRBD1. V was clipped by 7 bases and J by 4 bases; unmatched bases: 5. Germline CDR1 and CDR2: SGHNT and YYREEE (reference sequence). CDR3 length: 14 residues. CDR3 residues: CASRMGQGNEKLFF. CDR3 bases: TGTGCCAGCCGTATGGGACAGGGTAATGAAAAACTGTTTTTT.

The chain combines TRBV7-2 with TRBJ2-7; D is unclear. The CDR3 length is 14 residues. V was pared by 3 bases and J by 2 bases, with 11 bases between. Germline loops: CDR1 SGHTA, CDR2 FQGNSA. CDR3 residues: CASSFNNGAYEQYF. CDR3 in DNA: TGTGCCAGCAGCTTCAATAATGGAGCCTACGAGCAGTACTTC.

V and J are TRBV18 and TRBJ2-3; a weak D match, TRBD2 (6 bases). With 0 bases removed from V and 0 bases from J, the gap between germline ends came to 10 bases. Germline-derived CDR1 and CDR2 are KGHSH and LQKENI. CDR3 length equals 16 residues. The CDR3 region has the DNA TGTGCCAGCTCACCACCGCAGCGGGCTAGCACAGATACGCAGTATTTT. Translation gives CASSPPQRASTDTQYF. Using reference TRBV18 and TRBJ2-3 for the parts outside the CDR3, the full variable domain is NAGVMQNPRHLVRRRGQEARLRCSPMKGHSHVYWYRQLPEEGLKFMVYLQKENIIDESGMPKERFSAEFPKEGPSILRIQQVVRGDSAAYFCASSPPQRASTDTQYFGPGTRLTVL.

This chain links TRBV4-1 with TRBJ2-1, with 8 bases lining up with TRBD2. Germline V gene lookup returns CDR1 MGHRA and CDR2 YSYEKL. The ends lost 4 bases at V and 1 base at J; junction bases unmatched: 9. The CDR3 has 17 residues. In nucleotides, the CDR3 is TGCGCCAGCAGCCGAGGGTGGGCGGGGGGTTCCTACAATGAGCAGTTCTTC. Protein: CASSRGWAGGSYNEQFF.

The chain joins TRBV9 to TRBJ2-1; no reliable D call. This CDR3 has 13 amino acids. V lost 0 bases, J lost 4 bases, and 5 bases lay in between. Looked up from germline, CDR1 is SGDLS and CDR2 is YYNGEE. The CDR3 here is CASSVADYNEQFF. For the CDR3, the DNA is TGTGCCAGCAGCGTAGCAGATTACAATGAGCAGTTCTTC.

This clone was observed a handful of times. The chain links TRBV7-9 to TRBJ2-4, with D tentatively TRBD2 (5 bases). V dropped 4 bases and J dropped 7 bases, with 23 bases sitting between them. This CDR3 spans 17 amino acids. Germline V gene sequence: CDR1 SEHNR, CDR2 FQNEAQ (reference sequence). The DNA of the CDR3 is TGTGCCAGCAGCTCCTCTAGGACGACCCACGGGATTAACATTCAGTACTTC. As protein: CASSSSRTTHGINIQYF. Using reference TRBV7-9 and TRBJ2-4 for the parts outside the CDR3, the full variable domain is DTGVSQNPRHKITKRGQNVTFRCDPISEHNRLYWYRQTLGQGPEFLTYFQNEAQLEKSRLLSDRFSAERPKGSFSTLEIQRTEQGDSAMYLCASSSSRTTHGINIQYFGAGTRLSVL.

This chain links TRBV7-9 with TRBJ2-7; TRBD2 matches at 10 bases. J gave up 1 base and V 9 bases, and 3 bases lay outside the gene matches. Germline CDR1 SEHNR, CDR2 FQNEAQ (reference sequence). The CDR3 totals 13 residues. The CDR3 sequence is CASWTSGSYEQYF. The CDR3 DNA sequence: TGTGCCAGTTGGACTAGCGGATCCTACGAGCAGTACTTC.